Listed below are T cell receptor beta chains from one sample, sequenced in a study of T cell responses to AZD1222 COVID-19 vaccine. TCRdb's table, derived via immunoSEQ multiplex PCR, lists solely in-frame clones and lacks some. In the table there are tens of thousands of clones, approximately 90% of which are singletons. Here the sequenced sample was peripheral blood, taken 28 days after the second AZD1222 dose. The receptors originated from an adult who received the AZD1222 COVID-19 vaccine. Each CDR3 is given with its conserved first and last residue. A D gene is named only where the DNA matches it firmly.

d_gene	v_gene	j_gene	CDR3aa	CDR3nt
NA	TRBV7-3	TRBJ2-7	CASSSVGEYEQYF	TGTGCCAGCAGTTCCGTAGGGGAATACGAGCAGTACTTC
NA	TRBV5-6	TRBJ2-7	CASSLEGFGQMIYEQYF	TGTGCCAGCAGCTTGGAGGGATTCGGTCAGATGATCTACGAGCAGTACTTC
TRBD1	TRBV7-8	TRBJ1-4	CASSLAYRDRYEKLFF	TGTGCCAGCAGCTTAGCTTACCGGGACAGATATGAAAAACTGTTTTTT
NA	TRBV2	TRBJ2-1	CASSVKGSFDEQFF	TGTGCCAGCAGTGTGAAGGGTAGCTTTGATGAGCAGTTCTTC
TRBD1	TRBV5-8	TRBJ2-7	CASSLAYGTGASEQYF	TGTGCCAGCAGCTTGGCCTACGGGACAGGGGCCTCCGAGCAGTACTTC
NA	TRBV19	TRBJ2-3	CASSIDSWLLAHCTDTQYF	TGTGCCAGTAGTATAGACTCCTGGCTTCTAGCACATTGCACAGATACGCAGTATTTT
NA	TRBV12-3/TRBV12-4	TRBJ2-7	CASSLGEPSEQYF	TGTGCCAGCAGTCTCGGGGAGCCCTCCGAGCAGTACTTC
NA	TRBV7-3	TRBJ2-1	CASSPTAGYSYNEQFF	TGTGCCAGCAGCCCGACGGCGGGATATAGTTACAATGAGCAGTTCTTC
NA	TRBV7-3	TRBJ1-6	CASSLQGNNSPLHF	TGTGCCAGCAGCCTACAGGGAAACAATTCACCCCTCCACTTT
TRBD1	TRBV5-5	TRBJ2-7	CASSLRDRTYEQYF	TGTGCCAGCAGCCTCCGGGACAGGACGTACGAGCAGTACTTC
NA	TRBV6-5	TRBJ2-7	CASRGASEQYF	TGTGCCAGCAGGGGGGCCTCCGAGCAGTACTTC
NA	TRBV5-1	TRBJ2-2	CASSLGDPNTGELFF	TGCGCCAGCAGCTTGGGAGACCCCAACACCGGGGAGCTGTTTTTT
NA	TRBV7-3	TRBJ2-5	CASSRGRGETQYF	TGTGCCAGCAGCCGGGGCCGGGGGGAGACCCAGTACTTC
NA	TRBV12-3/TRBV12-4	TRBJ2-1	CASRPGDGNEQFF	TGTGCCAGCAGACCCGGGGATGGCAATGAGCAGTTCTTC
NA	TRBV30	TRBJ2-7	CAWRWRSGPRGEQYF	TGTGCCTGGAGATGGAGGTCCGGCCCTAGAGGGGAGCAGTACTTC
TRBD2	TRBV28	TRBJ2-1	CATERSGGYNEQFF	TGTGCCACCGAACGTAGCGGGGGCTACAATGAGCAGTTCTTC
TRBD1	TRBV5-8	TRBJ2-7	CASSPGGAVYEQYF	TGTGCCAGCAGCCCAGGGGGCGCGGTTTACGAGCAGTACTTC